Following are 9 T cell receptor beta chains from one sample sequenced in a study of blood T cell repertoires in COVID-19. Generated by immunoSEQ multiplex PCR, the TCRdb table keeps only in-frame clones and is missing some. The sample holds about 64,000 clones, over 75% seen once. Sequences were obtained from peripheral blood. The origin of the receptors is a woman aged 55-70 years with COVID-19, enrolled during active disease.

This sequence joins TRBV5-1 and TRBJ1-2; D gene uncertain. The CDR3 length is 13 residues. The V end lost 2 bases, the J end lost 4 bases, and 9 bases lay between the germline ends. CDR1 SGHRS and CDR2 YFSETQ come from the germline V gene. CDR3 sequence (DNA): TGCGCCAGCAGCTTCGGGGTCCTCTATGGCTACACCTTC. Its translation is CASSFGVLYGYTF.

A note on this clone: Other DNA sequences of this sample code for an identical CDR3. The chain couples TRBV29-1 to TRBJ2-7, with TRBD1 as a possible D gene (5 bases). The CDR3 totals 13 residues. The V and J ends lost 4 bases and 0 bases respectively, with 10 bases between them. Germline loops: CDR1 SQVTM, CDR2 ANQGSEA. CDR3 DNA sequence: TGCAGCGTTGTCCAGGGTCCCTCCTACGAGCAGTACTTC. Translating it yields CSVVQGPSYEQYF.

The CDR3 DNA follows: TGCGCCAGCAGCTTGGACGGGGGATGGACAGATACGCAGTATTTT. Its translation is CASSLDGGWTDTQYF. The V and J genes are TRBV5-1 and TRBJ2-3; perhaps TRBD2 as D (6 bases). The length of the CDR3 is 15 residues. Germline V gives CDR1 SGHRS, CDR2 YFSETQ. Trimming stripped 0 bases from V and 3 bases from J, with 11 bases between.

This chain joins TRBV10-3 and TRBJ2-2, with a tentative D call TRBD1 (6 bases). The length of the CDR3 is 13 residues. The ends were cut back, 6 bases at V and 7 bases at J, with 12 bases in the middle. Germline V gene sequence: CDR1 ENHRY, CDR2 SYGVKD. CDR3 protein: CAIREGGFGELFF. CDR3 bases: TGTGCCATCAGGGAAGGGGGTTTCGGGGAGCTGTTTTTT.

The chain is built from TRBV5-1 and TRBJ1-1; 8 positions agree with TRBD1. Germline loops: CDR1 SGHRS, CDR2 YFSETQ. V lost 4 bases, J lost 3 bases, and 8 bases stayed unmatched. The CDR3 sequence is 15 residues long. Here the CDR3 DNA reads TGCGCCAGCAGCCTCCGGACAGGGTCGGACACTGAAGCTTTCTTT. Amino acid sequence: CASSLRTGSDTEAFF.

The chain uses TRBV7-9 and TRBJ2-7; 7 positions match TRBD2. The V and J ends lost 6 bases and 5 bases, in that order; junction bases with no gene match: 7. The CDR3 spans 13 residues. Per the germline V gene, CDR1 is SEHNR and CDR2 is FQNEAQ (reference sequence). CDR3 nucleotide sequence: TGTGCCAGCAGGTCGGGGAGCGGGGACGAGCAGTACTTC. The encoded protein is CASRSGSGDEQYF.

V gene TRBV7-2 combines with J gene TRBJ2-1; TRBD2 agrees at 9 bases. The CDR3 is made up of 16 amino acids. Germline CDR1 and CDR2: SGHTA and FQGNSA. V gave up 5 bases and J gave up 7 bases; unmatched junction bases: 12. Here the CDR3 reads CASSGGLSGGPNEQFF. In DNA, the CDR3 is TGTGCCAGCAGCGGAGGACTGAGCGGGGGGCCTAATGAGCAGTTCTTC.

The chain couples TRBV18 to TRBJ2-1; 11 bases match TRBD2. With V trimmed by 0 bases and J by 5 bases, 0 bases remained unmatched. Looked up from germline, CDR1 is KGHSH and CDR2 is LQKENI. The CDR3 contains 15 residues. The CDR3 nucleotides are TGTGCCAGCTCACCACCGGGACTAGCGGACAATGAGCAGTTCTTC. Translated: CASSPPGLADNEQFF. Drawing the rest from reference TRBV18 and TRBJ2-1, the complete variable domain is NAGVMQNPRHLVRRRGQEARLRCSPMKGHSHVYWYRQLPEEGLKFMVYLQKENIIDESGMPKERFSAEFPKEGPSILRIQQVVRGDSAAYFCASSPPGLADNEQFFGPGTRLTVL.

The CDR3 DNA reads TGTGCCACCAGCAGAGAAACAGGGCCCAATAATTCACCCCTCCACTTT. Encoded protein: CATSRETGPNNSPLHF. The V gene is TRBV15, the J gene TRBJ1-6, with D perhaps TRBD1 (6 bases). Germline values: CDR1 LNHNV, CDR2 YYDKDF (reference sequence). The CDR3 spans 16 residues. Trimming cost V 0 bases and J 5 bases, with 11 bases left between them.